A single sample is the source of the 5 T cell receptor beta chains below, sequenced in a study of T cell responses to AZD1222 COVID-19 vaccine. Profiled with immunoSEQ multiplex PCR; TCRdb holds only in-frame clones, not every one. Counted here are 95,000 to 150,000 clones, approximately 88% occurring once; the ten biggest clones make up approximately 27%. Specimen: peripheral blood, collected on day 0 of AZD1222 vaccination. These receptor sequences come from an adult in good health.

The chain carries TRBV5-8 and TRBJ1-2; D may be TRBD1 (6 bases). V was cut by 4 bases and J by 2 bases, with 9 bases left in between. The CDR3 extends over 13 amino acids. Germline V lookup: CDR1 SGHTS, CDR2 YDEGEE. The CDR3 reads CASSATGNYGYTF. DNA for the CDR3: TGTGCCAGCAGCGCTACAGGGAACTATGGCTACACCTTC. The full variable domain, in which reference TRBV5-8 and TRBJ1-2 provide the parts outside the CDR3, is EAGVTQSPTHLIKTRGQQATLRCSPISGHTSVYWYQQALGLGLQFLLWYDEGEERNRGNFPPRFSGRQFPNYSSELNVNALELEDSALYLCASSATGNYGYTFGSGTRLTVV.

The J gene is TRBJ2-1, the V gene TRBV18; maybe TRBD2 (5 bases). The V end was cut by 2 bases, the J end by 2 bases, with 10 bases between. Per germline, CDR1 KGHSH and CDR2 LQKENI. This CDR3 contains 15 residues. The DNA for the CDR3 is TGTGCCAGCTCACCAGAGGGATGGGCCTACAATGAGCAGTTCTTC. Its translation: CASSPEGWAYNEQFF.

This clone came up once. This chain links TRBV9 with TRBJ2-3; D call uncertain. Germline CDR1 reads SGDLS; CDR2 reads YYNGEE. The CDR3 runs 12 residues. Between the trimmed V and J ends, which lost 3 bases and 8 bases, there was a span of 10 bases. CDR3 sequence: CASSGLLGTQYF. The CDR3, as DNA: TGTGCCAGCAGCGGATTACTGGGTACGCAGTATTTT.

The chain couples TRBV5-1 to TRBJ1-2; 11 bases align to TRBD1. Germline CDR1 SGHRS, CDR2 YFSETQ. The CDR3 sequence is 15 residues long. Trimming at V came to 2 bases and at J to 4 bases, leaving 4 bases not matched to a gene. CDR3 DNA: TGCGCCAGCAGCTTAGCCGGGACAGGGGGCTATGGCTACACCTTC. Translating gives CASSLAGTGGYGYTF.

The chain employs TRBV27 and TRBJ1-5; D not resolved. Germline V gives CDR1 MNHEY, CDR2 SMNVEV (reference sequence). Trimming pared 2 bases from V and 10 bases from J, leaving 18 bases between. The CDR3 is 15 amino acids. The CDR3 DNA reads TGTGCCAGCAGTTTAGAAGGCCCTCTGGGAGGTCCCCAGCATTTT. Residues: CASSLEGPLGGPQHF.